This T cell receptor beta chain is from a study of T-cell memory formation after mild COVID-19. Study overall: Across donors, TCR clusters were largely donor specific.

Study results and caveats: Clones from the second wave (peaking day 37) had unconfirmed SARS-CoV-2 specificity. That cross-reactive memory joined was suggested by some responding clones appearing in pre-infection memory. Contracting CD4+ clones lay largely in CM and EM, with CD8+ ones residing in EMRA.

This clonotype was seen once. Its antigen is unknown. TCRdb recomputed calls from the 5' RACE reads with MiXCR, one row per CDR3 protein. The top ten hold 2.6% of the sample, which has 4,000 to 5,000 distinct CDR3 sequences, 40% to 50% seen once. This CDR3 has 15 residues. V shed 0 bases and J 3 bases; nucleotides not matched to a gene: 2. Germline-derived CDR1 and CDR2 are SGDLS and YYNGEE. The chain joins TRBV9 to TRBJ2-1; TRBD2 matches at 8 bases. This clonotype was obtained from an adult who had mild COVID-19 (a few samples of this study predate the infection). Cell type and time point are not known. The sequenced sample consisted of PBMCs or a T cell subset sorted from them (not recorded which). The CDR3 DNA sequence: TGTGCCAGCAGCGTAGATAGCGGGATCTACAATGAGCAGTTCTTC. Residues: CASSVDSGIYNEQFF.